These 22 T cell receptor beta chains share one sample of origin, sequenced in a study of blood T cell repertoires in COVID-19. Clones were sequenced by immunoSEQ multiplex PCR, and TCRdb holds only the in-frame ones, with some missing. The sample lists some 130,000 clones; more than 70% were seen once. The sequencing sample was made of peripheral blood. These receptors were collected from a woman aged 55-70 years with acute or convalescent COVID-19.

The chain has TRBV14 and TRBJ2-2; D gene uncertain. The CDR3 spans 15 residues. V lost 1 base and J 5 bases, leaving 11 bases between the germline ends. Per the germline V gene, CDR1 is SGHDN and CDR2 is FVKESK. CDR3 amino acids: CASSQGSVYTGELFF. The CDR3 nucleotides read TGTGCCAGCAGCCAAGGCTCAGTGTATACCGGGGAGCTGTTTTTT.

The V and J genes are TRBV11-2 and TRBJ1-3; the D is unclear. Germline V gene sequence: CDR1 SGHAT, CDR2 FQNNGV. With 2 bases removed from V and 7 bases from J, the gap between germline ends came to 12 bases. The CDR3 sequence is 14 residues long. The CDR3 loop is CASSLNRLGNTIYF. CDR3 DNA: TGTGCCAGCAGCTTAAACCGGCTAGGCAACACCATATATTTT. The variable domain in full, with the rest retrieved from reference TRBV11-2 and TRBJ1-3, is EAGVAQSPRYKIIEKRQSVAFWCNPISGHATLYWYQQILGQGPKLLIQFQNNGVVDDSQLPKDRFSAERLKGVDSTLKIQPAKLEDSAVYLCASSLNRLGNTIYFGEGSWLTVV.

The CDR3 is CASSNDRTFTDTQYF. The DNA of the CDR3 is TGTGCCAGCAGCAACGACAGGACTTTCACAGATACGCAGTATTTT. The genes are TRBV6-5 and TRBJ2-3; weak D call: TRBD1 (6 bases). Germline V CDR1 and CDR2: MNHEY, SVGAGI. V lost 6 bases to trimming and J lost 2 bases, with 15 bases between them. The CDR3 is 15 residues long.

The CDR3 DNA sequence: TGTGCCAGCAGGGCGGCATACACCATATATTTT. It specifies CASRAAYTIYF. This chain connects TRBV6-8 to TRBJ1-3; no reliable D call. V shed 6 bases and J shed 8 bases, with 8 bases lying between them. Germline lookup yields CDR1 MNHGY and CDR2 SAAAGT. CDR3 length: 11 amino acids.

This chain uses TRBV6-5 with TRBJ1-4, with 9 bases that match TRBD1. The CDR3 runs 15 residues. Germline CDR1 MNHEY, CDR2 SVGAGI. Unmatched junction bases numbered 7, after V lost 7 bases and J lost 4 bases. The CDR3 protein is CASKFGQGHNEKLFF. In nucleotides, the CDR3 is TGTGCCAGCAAATTCGGACAGGGGCATAATGAAAAACTGTTTTTT.

The chain joins TRBV15 to TRBJ2-1; 15 bases agree with TRBD2. J lost 9 bases, V lost 1 base, and 4 bases had no gene match. Germline V gene data show CDR1 as LNHNV and CDR2 as YYDKDF (reference sequence). This CDR3 comprises 16 residues. The CDR3 bases are TGTGCCACCAGCAGAGGGACTAGCGGGAGGGCCTCTGAGCAGTTCTTC. Translating it yields CATSRGTSGRASEQFF.

This chain connects TRBV15 to TRBJ1-6, with 7 positions matching TRBD1. The germline V gene encodes CDR1 LNHNV and CDR2 YYDKDF (reference sequence). V shed 6 bases and J 7 bases; nucleotides not matched to a gene: 9. The CDR3 consists of 15 residues. The CDR3 loop is CATRSQGRLNSPLHF. The CDR3 DNA follows: TGTGCCACCAGATCACAGGGGCGCTTGAATTCACCCCTCCACTTT.

The chain carries TRBV27 and TRBJ2-3; TRBD2 agrees at 10 bases. Germline loops: CDR1 MNHEY, CDR2 SMNVEV (reference sequence). CDR3 length: 16 residues. With 3 bases clipped from V and 3 bases from J, the junction kept 6 bases outside the gene matches. CDR3 bases: TGTGCCAGCAGTTTGGGAGCGGGAGGGGCGACAGATACGCAGTATTTT. Protein sequence: CASSLGAGGATDTQYF.

This sequence joins TRBV24-1 and TRBJ2-3; 7 nucleotides agree with TRBD2. CDR1 and CDR2 from the germline V gene are KGHDR and SFDVKD. V lost 6 bases to trimming and J lost 1 base; unmatched junction nucleotides: 3. The CDR3 spans 14 residues. The CDR3 DNA reads as TGTGCCACCAGTTCTAGCGGACGCACAGATACGCAGTATTTT. Translation: CATSSSGRTDTQYF.

The genes are TRBV5-1 and TRBJ2-7; perhaps TRBD2 as D (6 bases). This CDR3 contains 14 residues. Trimming removed 7 bases from V and 7 bases from J, with 21 bases in between. Germline V gene lookup returns CDR1 SGHRS and CDR2 YFSETQ. CDR3 sequence (DNA): TGCGCCAGCGGCCCGGGACTGGGCTTTGGAGAGCAGTACTTC. It is translated as CASGPGLGFGEQYF.

The chain carries TRBV6-5 and TRBJ2-1, with TRBD1 identical over 7 bases. The V gene end was trimmed by 6 bases and the J gene end by 0 bases; junction bases not matched to a gene: 2. This CDR3 has 14 residues. Per germline, CDR1 MNHEY and CDR2 SVGAGI. The CDR3 reads CASRTGFSYNEQFF. The CDR3 DNA is TGTGCCAGCAGGACAGGGTTCTCCTACAATGAGCAGTTCTTC.

The V call is TRBV5-1, the J call TRBJ1-6; D uncertain. CDR1 and CDR2 from the germline V gene are SGHRS and YFSETQ. V lost 2 bases, J lost 7 bases, and 13 bases lay in between. CDR3 length equals 15 residues. CDR3 region: CASSLMGGENSPLHF. The CDR3 region has the DNA TGCGCCAGCAGCTTAATGGGAGGTGAGAATTCACCCCTCCACTTT.

The chain links TRBV2 to TRBJ2-1, with 9 positions matching TRBD2. With V trimmed by 4 bases and J by 8 bases, 6 bases remained unmatched. There are 14 residues in the CDR3. CDR1 is SNHLY and CDR2 is FYNNEI in the germline V gene. For the CDR3, the DNA is TGTGCCAGCAGTGCTGGCGGGAGGGCCGATGAGCAGTTCTTC. Its protein product is CASSAGGRADEQFF.

This clone was counted a few times. The J gene is TRBJ2-7, the V gene TRBV19; 8 bases fit TRBD2. CDR1 LNHDA and CDR2 SQIVND come from the germline V gene (reference sequence). V shed 5 bases, J shed 1 base, and the junction held 7 bases outside the gene matches. This CDR3 is 15 amino acids long. The CDR3 loop reads CASSGLASGSYEQYF. The CDR3 nucleotides read TGTGCCAGTAGTGGACTTGCTAGCGGGTCCTACGAGCAGTACTTC.

This chain links TRBV29-1 with TRBJ2-1; a possible D gene is TRBD2 (5 bases). Between the trimmed V and J ends, which lost 7 bases and 6 bases, there was a span of 19 bases. Looked up from germline, CDR1 is SQVTM and CDR2 is ANQGSEA. The CDR3 loop spans 14 amino acids. CDR3 protein: CSGHTRPPSNEQFF. In DNA, the CDR3 is TGCAGCGGCCATACTAGACCCCCATCCAATGAGCAGTTCTTC.

The chain links TRBV6-5 to TRBJ2-1; tentatively, D is TRBD2 (6 bases). The germline V and J ends were trimmed by 6 bases and 1 base, with 10 bases remaining between them. The V gene's germline CDR1 is MNHEY and CDR2 SVGAGI. This CDR3 spans 14 amino acids. The CDR3: CASRAGPSYNEQFF. CDR3 DNA: TGTGCCAGCAGGGCGGGACCATCCTACAATGAGCAGTTCTTC.

The chain has TRBV24-1 and TRBJ2-1, with 9 bases fitting TRBD1. Germline values: CDR1 KGHDR, CDR2 SFDVKD. The CDR3 length is 15 residues. V trimming: 5 bases; J trimming: 6 bases; junction bases outside the gene matches: 7. The CDR3 DNA sequence: TGTGCCACCAGTGCCTACAGGGGGCCTGGCAATGAGCAGTTCTTC. This translates into CATSAYRGPGNEQFF.

This clone was recorded a few times. The chain carries TRBV7-8 and TRBJ2-3, with 12 bases matching TRBD2. CDR1 is SGHVS, CDR2 FQNEAQ, per germline. The CDR3 is 18 amino acids. V shed 1 base, J shed 3 bases, and the junction held 8 bases outside the gene matches. The CDR3 spells CASSLVRLLAGGTDTQYF. CDR3 bases: TGTGCCAGCAGCTTAGTACGACTACTAGCGGGAGGAACAGATACGCAGTATTTT.

The J gene is TRBJ1-2, the V gene TRBV6-5; maybe TRBD1 (5 bases). Between the trimmed V and J ends, which lost 6 bases and 4 bases, there was a span of 12 bases. The length of the CDR3 is 13 residues. Germline loops: CDR1 MNHEY, CDR2 SVGAGI. The CDR3 sequence: CASSFNRFYGYTF. The CDR3 DNA reads as TGTGCCAGCAGCTTCAACAGGTTCTATGGCTACACCTTC.

The chain joins TRBV19 to TRBJ1-2; TRBD1 matches at 10 bases. V shed 7 bases and J 8 bases; nucleotides not matched to a gene: 10. Per germline, CDR1 LNHDA and CDR2 SQIVND (reference sequence). The CDR3 consists of 14 residues. CDR3 coding DNA: TGTGCCAGTACCCTCGACAGGGGGCGAGGCGGCTACACCTTC. Translated, it gives CASTLDRGRGGYTF.

This chain joins TRBV10-2 and TRBJ2-7, with 10 bases that match TRBD2. Germline V CDR1 and CDR2: WSHSY, SAAADI. This CDR3 spans 16 amino acids. Trimming cost V 4 bases and J 0 bases; bases outside gene matches: 6. CDR3 sequence reads: CASSVGTSASSYEQYV. The DNA for the CDR3 is TGCGCCAGCAGTGTAGGGACTAGCGCGAGCTCCTACGAGCAGTACGTC.

V and J are TRBV27 and TRBJ1-4; 9 nucleotides agree with TRBD1. Germline trimming cut 5 bases from V and 3 bases from J; bases unmatched to any gene: 4. The germline V gene has CDR1 MNHEY and CDR2 SMNVEV (reference sequence). The CDR3 consists of 15 residues. The CDR3 sequence is CASSAWTGANEKLFF. As DNA, the CDR3 is TGTGCCAGCAGTGCATGGACAGGGGCTAATGAAAAACTGTTTTTT.